These T cell receptor beta chains were read from a single sample in a study of T-cell reconstitution after alpha-beta-depleted transplantation in children. TCRdb reprocessed the PCR reads with MiXCR, giving one entry per CDR3 protein. Of about 350,000 distinct CDR3 sequences listed, 10% to 15% are singletons. The material sequenced was PBMCs, taken from the stem cell graft. Receptor source: a human donor who donated a stem cell graft to a child with Fanconi anemia. Both conserved end residues are part of each CDR3. The D gene is left open where the match is weak. Not every row has a clone size; where given, it reads once, few, many or a size class.

v_gene: TRBV20-1
j_gene: TRBJ1-2
d_gene: NA
abundance: few
CDR3aa: CSVLGNVYTF
CDR3nt: TGCAGTGTTTTAGGCAACGTCTACACCTTC

v_gene: TRBV24-1
j_gene: TRBJ2-1
d_gene: NA
abundance: many
CDR3aa: CATSDSRGPDNEQFF
CDR3nt: TGTGCCACCAGTGATTCGAGAGGACCGGACAATGAGCAGTTCTTC

v_gene: TRBV5-8
j_gene: TRBJ1-2
d_gene: NA
abundance: few
CDR3aa: CASSLRGAHGYTF
CDR3nt: TGTGCCAGCAGCTTGCGGGGGGCGCACGGCTACACCTTC

v_gene: TRBV19
j_gene: TRBJ2-7
d_gene: TRBD2
abundance: NA
CDR3aa: CASSILAGGKTYEQYF
CDR3nt: TGTGCCAGTAGTATACTAGCGGGGGGCAAAACCTACGAGCAGTACTTC

v_gene: TRBV5-1
j_gene: TRBJ2-3
d_gene: TRBD2
abundance: few
CDR3aa: CASSLQRGEDTQYF
CDR3nt: TGCGCCAGCAGCCTCCAGCGGGGGGAAGATACGCAGTATTTT

v_gene: TRBV5-1
j_gene: TRBJ2-2
d_gene: NA
abundance: many
CDR3aa: CASSLGQYTGELFF
CDR3nt: TGCGCCAGCAGCTTGGGACAGTACACCGGGGAGCTGTTTTTT

v_gene: TRBV7-9
j_gene: TRBJ1-2
d_gene: NA
abundance: few
CDR3aa: CASSLDGGYLYGYTF
CDR3nt: TGTGCCAGCAGCCTGGACGGGGGTTACCTCTATGGCTACACCTTC

v_gene: TRBV7-9
j_gene: TRBJ1-2
d_gene: TRBD1
abundance: NA
CDR3aa: CASSLSQGANYGYTF
CDR3nt: TGTGCCAGCAGCTTATCGCAGGGGGCAAACTATGGCTACACCTTC

v_gene: TRBV20-1
j_gene: TRBJ2-1
d_gene: TRBD2
abundance: many
CDR3aa: CSARGVAYNEQFF
CDR3nt: TGCAGTGCGCGGGGGGTCGCCTACAATGAGCAGTTCTTC

v_gene: TRBV7-2
j_gene: TRBJ1-1
d_gene: NA
abundance: few
CDR3aa: CASSLQGAQTEAFF
CDR3nt: TGTGCCAGCAGCTTACAAGGGGCGCAGACTGAAGCTTTCTTT

v_gene: TRBV7-9
j_gene: TRBJ2-3
d_gene: NA
abundance: few
CDR3aa: CASSPRNDVGPDTQYF
CDR3nt: TGTGCCAGCAGCCCGAGAAACGATGTGGGGCCAGATACGCAGTATTTT

v_gene: TRBV11-1
j_gene: TRBJ2-6
d_gene: NA
abundance: many
CDR3aa: CASSPIGSGANVLTF
CDR3nt: TGTGCCAGCAGCCCTATTGGCTCTGGGGCCAACGTCCTGACTTTC

v_gene: TRBV12-3/TRBV12-4
j_gene: TRBJ2-5
d_gene: TRBD2
abundance: many
CDR3aa: CASSSRAGAASSETQYF
CDR3nt: TGTGCCAGCAGTTCCCGAGCGGGGGCGGCCTCTTCAGAGACCCAGTACTTC

v_gene: TRBV12-3/TRBV12-4
j_gene: TRBJ2-5
d_gene: NA
abundance: NA
CDR3aa: CASSGDRETQYF
CDR3nt: TGTGCCAGCAGTGGGGACCGAGAGACCCAGTACTTC

v_gene: TRBV12-3/TRBV12-4
j_gene: TRBJ1-1
d_gene: TRBD1
abundance: NA
CDR3aa: CASSHRGLAFF
CDR3nt: TGTGCCAGCAGTCACAGGGGGTTAGCTTTCTTT

v_gene: TRBV10-3
j_gene: TRBJ1-1
d_gene: NA
abundance: NA
CDR3aa: CATATGIETEAFF
CDR3nt: TGTGCCACCGCAACAGGGATAGAAACTGAAGCTTTCTTT

v_gene: TRBV18
j_gene: TRBJ2-5
d_gene: NA
abundance: NA
CDR3aa: CASSPSNRKETQYF
CDR3nt: TGTGCCAGCTCACCCTCGAACAGAAAAGAGACCCAGTACTTC

v_gene: TRBV12-3/TRBV12-4
j_gene: TRBJ1-5
d_gene: NA
abundance: few
CDR3aa: CASSATGSQPQHF
CDR3nt: TGTGCCAGCAGTGCTACAGGGAGTCAGCCCCAGCATTTT

v_gene: TRBV6-5
j_gene: TRBJ1-2
d_gene: TRBD1
abundance: few
CDR3aa: CASSYSGTGLNGYTF
CDR3nt: TGTGCCAGCAGTTACTCAGGGACAGGGCTCAATGGCTACACCTTC

v_gene: TRBV19
j_gene: TRBJ2-3
d_gene: NA
abundance: NA
CDR3aa: CASSTGPATSTDTQYF
CDR3nt: TGTGCCAGTAGTACCGGACCGGCTACTAGCACAGATACGCAGTATTTT

v_gene: TRBV18
j_gene: TRBJ1-1
d_gene: TRBD1
abundance: NA
CDR3aa: CASGQGLGTEAFF
CDR3nt: TGTGCCAGCGGACAGGGTTTAGGCACTGAAGCTTTCTTT

v_gene: TRBV24-1
j_gene: TRBJ2-1
d_gene: NA
abundance: NA
CDR3aa: CATSGWGQGGNNEQFF
CDR3nt: TGTGCCACCAGTGGATGGGGACAAGGGGGTAACAATGAGCAGTTCTTC

v_gene: TRBV25-1
j_gene: TRBJ1-2
d_gene: TRBD1
abundance: few
CDR3aa: CASSKTPGTGGAKGYTF
CDR3nt: TGTGCCAGCAGTAAGACTCCCGGGACAGGGGGCGCGAAGGGCTACACCTTC

v_gene: TRBV6-1
j_gene: TRBJ2-1
d_gene: NA
abundance: few
CDR3aa: CASSEGGAYNEQFF
CDR3nt: TGTGCCAGCAGTGAGGGGGGAGCCTACAATGAGCAGTTCTTC

v_gene: TRBV5-1
j_gene: TRBJ1-6
d_gene: NA
abundance: few
CDR3aa: CASSSKGDSPLHF
CDR3nt: TGCGCCAGCAGCTCGAAGGGGGATTCACCCCTCCACTTT

v_gene: TRBV24-1
j_gene: TRBJ2-5
d_gene: TRBD2
abundance: NA
CDR3aa: CATRSGVQETQYF
CDR3nt: TGTGCCACTAGAAGCGGGGTCCAAGAGACCCAGTACTTC

v_gene: TRBV6-2/TRBV6-3
j_gene: TRBJ1-2
d_gene: NA
abundance: NA
CDR3aa: CASSSSVNYGYTF
CDR3nt: TGTGCCAGCAGTAGTTCGGTTAACTATGGCTACACCTTC

v_gene: TRBV12-3/TRBV12-4
j_gene: TRBJ1-3
d_gene: NA
abundance: few
CDR3aa: CASSFVRNTIYF
CDR3nt: TGTGCCAGCAGTTTCGTCAGAAACACCATATATTTT

v_gene: TRBV5-1
j_gene: TRBJ1-1
d_gene: NA
abundance: few
CDR3aa: CASSLVFTNTEAFF
CDR3nt: TGCGCCAGCAGCTTGGTTTTTACGAACACTGAAGCTTTCTTT

v_gene: TRBV28
j_gene: TRBJ1-2
d_gene: TRBD1
abundance: few
CDR3aa: CASSGRQGAVPEFGYTF
CDR3nt: TGTGCCAGCAGTGGCCGTCAGGGGGCTGTCCCGGAATTTGGCTACACCTTC

v_gene: TRBV5-1
j_gene: TRBJ2-7
d_gene: NA
abundance: NA
CDR3aa: CASSLTDGYEQYF
CDR3nt: TGCGCCAGCAGCCTCACGGACGGCTACGAGCAGTACTTC

v_gene: TRBV29-1
j_gene: TRBJ2-1
d_gene: NA
abundance: many
CDR3aa: CSGDAGLDEQFF
CDR3nt: TGCAGCGGGGACGCGGGGCTGGATGAGCAGTTCTTC

v_gene: TRBV5-1
j_gene: TRBJ2-2
d_gene: NA
abundance: many
CDR3aa: CASSLALGSTGELFF
CDR3nt: TGCGCCAGCAGCTTGGCTTTGGGTTCCACCGGGGAGCTGTTTTTT

v_gene: TRBV5-1
j_gene: TRBJ2-2
d_gene: NA
abundance: many
CDR3aa: CASSLSLGTGELFF
CDR3nt: TGCGCCAGCAGCTTGAGCTTGGGTACCGGGGAGCTGTTTTTT

v_gene: TRBV12-3/TRBV12-4
j_gene: TRBJ2-5
d_gene: NA
abundance: NA
CDR3aa: CASSTPGGTEETQYF
CDR3nt: TGTGCCAGCAGTACCCCCGGAGGGACTGAAGAGACCCAGTACTTC

v_gene: TRBV12-3/TRBV12-4
j_gene: TRBJ1-3
d_gene: TRBD1
abundance: NA
CDR3aa: CASSPTGAGNTIYF
CDR3nt: TGTGCCAGCAGTCCGACAGGGGCTGGAAACACCATATATTTT

v_gene: TRBV29-1
j_gene: TRBJ1-1
d_gene: NA
abundance: NA
CDR3aa: CSVDRGMNTEAFF
CDR3nt: TGCAGCGTTGATAGGGGGATGAACACTGAAGCTTTCTTT